Sequencing of this T cell receptor (beta chain) was carried out in a study of T-cell reconstitution after alpha-beta-depleted transplantation in children. A library of TCRbeta sequences, prepared with unique molecular identifiers, was generated. In TCRdb, the PCR reads were re-called with MiXCR into one record per CDR3 protein. This table holds about 230,000 distinct CDR3 sequences, approximately 12% found once. The CDR3 extends over 14 amino acids. Germline loops: CDR1 SGHTA, CDR2 FQGNSA. V shed 4 bases and J shed 2 bases, with 12 bases lying between them. In this sample, this clonotype turned up many times.

This receptor was identified in a human donor who donated a stem cell graft to a child with acute lymphoblastic leukemia. Sequenced material: PBMCs from the stem cell graft donor, taken from the stem cell graft. The chain joins TRBV7-2 to TRBJ2-7; D remains unclear. CDR3 coding DNA: TGTGCCAGCAGCTCCCGACGAGGAACCTACGAGCAGTACTTC. Encoded protein: CASSSRRGTYEQYF.